These 16 T cell receptor beta chains were all obtained from the same sample, sequenced in a study of radiotherapy plus CTLA-4 blockade in lung cancer (dated by TCRdb to 2017 to 2018). Libraries came from the immunoSEQ multiplex PCR assay. Here the immuneACCESS table is served through TCRdb, limited to in-frame sequences with V and J called. Missing clones are a known gap in these copies; in checked studies unresolved V genes cover under half, and the rest lacks a known reason. The sample table shows about 85,000 clones, and more than 75% are seen once. In total, the top ten clones hold just over 2% of the sample. The sequenced sample was peripheral blood, obtained from a patient treated with radiotherapy plus ipilimumab. The receptors stem from a human donor with non-small cell lung cancer who had a partial response to radiotherapy plus ipilimumab.

V and J are TRBV30 and TRBJ2-3; weak D call: TRBD2 (6 bases). The CDR3 extends over 14 amino acids. V gave up 2 bases and J gave up 0 bases, with 9 bases separating them. Germline CDR1 reads GTSNPN; CDR2 reads SVGIG (reference sequence). CDR3 coding DNA: TGTGCCTGGAGTATCGGGACTAGCACAGATACGCAGTATTTT. Its protein product is CAWSIGTSTDTQYF.

The chain combines TRBV11-2 with TRBJ1-6, with 10 positions matching TRBD1. CDR3 length: 17 residues. Germline V gives CDR1 SGHAT, CDR2 FQNNGV. V lost 4 bases, J lost 6 bases, and 9 bases stayed unmatched. This CDR3 reads CASSSRATGGPNSPLHF. CDR3 sequence (DNA): TGTGCCAGCAGCTCAAGAGCGACAGGGGGCCCTAATTCACCCCTCCACTTT.

The table lists this clone with a count of one. The chain has TRBV7-2 and TRBJ2-1, with 7 bases fitting TRBD1. Germline lookup yields CDR1 SGHTA and CDR2 FQGNSA. V was clipped by 2 bases and J by 6 bases; unmatched bases: 4. The CDR3 covers 14 residues. CDR3 DNA: TGTGCCAGCAGCTTACTTGGGACAGTCAATGAGCAGTTCTTC. As protein: CASSLLGTVNEQFF. Full variable domain (outside the CDR3, taken from reference TRBV7-2 and TRBJ2-1): GAGVSQSPSNKVTEKGKDVELRCDPISGHTALYWYRQSLGQGLEFLIYFQGNSAPDKSGLPSDRFSAERTGGSVSTLTIQRTQQEDSAVYLCASSLLGTVNEQFFGPGTRLTVL.

This rearrangement joins TRBV6-4 to TRBJ2-3; 10 bases align to TRBD1. With V trimmed by 6 bases and J by 1 base, 7 bases remained unmatched. This CDR3 has 16 residues. The germline V gene has CDR1 MRHNA and CDR2 SNTAGT. For the CDR3, the DNA is TGTGCCAGCAGAAACTCCGGGACAGGGGGCACAGATACGCAGTATTTT. It specifies CASRNSGTGGTDTQYF.

The V and J genes are TRBV6-5 and TRBJ1-3; the match to TRBD1 covers 7 bases. The CDR3 is 16 amino acids. Germline CDR1 is MNHEY and CDR2 is SVGAGI. The junction had 4 bases not matched to a gene; V was cut back by 2 bases and J by 0 bases. CDR3 region: CASSYADRPSGNTIYF. Written as DNA, the CDR3 is TGTGCCAGCAGTTACGCGGACAGGCCCTCTGGAAACACCATATATTTT.

The chain carries TRBV25-1 and TRBJ2-7; 8 bases align to TRBD1. The trim removed 4 bases at V and 4 bases at J, leaving 0 bases unmatched. Germline lookup yields CDR1 MGHDK and CDR2 SYGVNS. This CDR3 contains 12 residues. CDR3 region: CASSGQGYEQYV. CDR3 sequence (DNA): TGTGCCAGCAGTGGACAGGGGTACGAGCAGTACGTC.

V and J are TRBV28 and TRBJ1-1, with no clear D. V was cut by 3 bases and J by 4 bases, with 15 bases left in between. CDR1 is MDHEN and CDR2 is SYDVKM in the germline V gene. This CDR3 has 15 residues. DNA for the CDR3: TGTGCCAGCAGTTTGGACGGGATGTCGACCACTGAAGCTTTCTTT. Its protein product is CASSLDGMSTTEAFF.

The rearrangement links TRBV30 to TRBJ2-7; TRBD1 matches at 7 bases. Germline values: CDR1 GTSNPN, CDR2 SVGIG (reference sequence). With V trimmed by 1 base and J by 1 base, 7 bases remained unmatched. This CDR3 is built from 15 residues. The CDR3 sequence is CAWSAVMTGSYEQYF. CDR3 sequence (DNA): TGTGCCTGGAGTGCGGTAATGACAGGGTCCTACGAGCAGTACTTC.

The chain combines TRBV5-1 with TRBJ1-2; D may be TRBD1 (6 bases). Germline-derived CDR1 and CDR2 are SGHRS and YFSETQ. V was pared by 4 bases and J by 7 bases, with 23 bases between. The CDR3 runs to 16 residues. The DNA of the CDR3 is TGCGCCAGCAGCCCCGCGTGGGGGCAGGCCGTCTCTGGCTACACCTTC. Translating it yields CASSPAWGQAVSGYTF.

The chain joins TRBV10-3 to TRBJ2-3, with a possible D match to TRBD1 (5 bases). V was clipped by 3 bases and J by 0 bases, with 16 bases between them. The CDR3 extends over 17 amino acids. From germline, CDR1 is ENHRY and CDR2 SYGVKD. CDR3 residues: CAISDLARASSTDTQYF. CDR3 DNA: TGTGCCATCAGTGATTTGGCCAGGGCATCTAGCACAGATACGCAGTATTTT.

This rearrangement joins TRBV25-1 to TRBJ1-6; tentatively, D is TRBD1 (5 bases). Germline V lookup: CDR1 MGHDK, CDR2 SYGVNS. V was shortened by 2 bases and J by 7 bases, with 6 bases between the two germline ends. This CDR3 spans 13 amino acids. The CDR3 DNA is TGTGCCAGCAGTGAAACAGGCAATTCACCCCTCCACTTT. This sequence encodes CASSETGNSPLHF. The full variable domain, completed using reference TRBV25-1 and TRBJ1-6, is EADIYQTPRYLVIGTGKKITLECSQTMGHDKMYWYQQDPGMELHLIHYSYGVNSTEKGDLSSESTVSRIRTEHFPLTLESARPSHTSQYLCASSETGNSPLHFGNGTRLTVT.

J is TRBJ2-7 and V is TRBV28, with a weak D call TRBD2 (5 bases). Germline CDR1 is MDHEN and CDR2 is SYDVKM. The CDR3 is made up of 12 amino acids. The V end was cut by 8 bases, the J end by 7 bases, with 15 bases between. The DNA for the CDR3 is TGTGCCAGCGGGAGAACCTACGGAGAGCAGTACGTC. The encoded protein is CASGRTYGEQYV.

This clone was counted only a few times. The genes are TRBV2 and TRBJ1-4; possible D gene TRBD1, 5 bases. The CDR3 is 12 amino acids. Germline CDR1 SNHLY, CDR2 FYNNEI. With 6 bases removed from V and 8 bases from J, the gap between germline ends came to 10 bases. The CDR3 region is CASSGAGEKLFF. CDR3 coding DNA: TGTGCCAGCAGCGGGGCGGGAGAAAAACTGTTTTTT.

A single count supports this clone. The rearrangement joins TRBV4-3 to TRBJ1-5; tentative D call: TRBD1 (6 bases). CDR3 length: 13 residues. V lost 6 bases and J 5 bases, leaving 11 bases between the germline ends. Germline loops: CDR1 LGHNA, CDR2 YSLEER. CDR3 region: CASSRDIYQPQHF. The CDR3 nucleotides read TGCGCCAGCAGTCGGGACATTTATCAGCCCCAGCATTTT.

The J gene is TRBJ1-2, the V gene TRBV21-1; the D call of TRBD1 is as the table states it, not checked on the DNA. TRBV21-1 corresponds to a pseudogene. The CDR3 totals 22 residues. The CDR3 region is CASRMLRDRDGKGNEANYGYTF. The CDR3 DNA reads as TGTGCCAGCAGGATGCTCCGGGACAGGGATGGAAAAGGTAACGAAGCTAACTATGGCTACACCTTC.

The chain couples TRBV7-3 to TRBJ2-1, with D possibly being TRBD1 (6 bases). V was clipped by 2 bases and J by 9 bases, with 11 bases between them. Germline V gene lookup returns CDR1 SGHTA and CDR2 FQGTGA. This CDR3 spans 13 amino acids. The CDR3 bases are TGTGCCAGCAGCTTATCACAGGGTAGTGAGCAGTTCTTC. Translating it yields CASSLSQGSEQFF.